The subject of this entry is one TCR beta chain. The antigen this receptor binds is unknown. Base qualities were left out, and no much larger clone turns up one base away. Whole blood was collected in K2EDTA tubes by collaborating institutions according to the institutions' own protocols. Collaborator samples were shipped for TCRbeta analysis as frozen whole blood, isolated PBMCs, or DNA extracted from either sample type. The germline V gene specifies SGHRS as CDR1 and YFSETQ as CDR2. From cysteine to phenylalanine, the CDR3 is 14 amino acids long. Left in the record is the CDR3 DNA by itself, 42 bases read in frame from the first base. V and J lose 4 bases and 2 bases, and a span of 13 bases separates them. The data belong to a study of blood T cell repertoires in COVID-19 (dated by TCRdb to between 2020 and 2021). Context from the whole study: Collaborator samples came from the United States, Italy and Spain and covered acute and convalescent phases of COVID-19. The prospective study material was composed of cDNA or gDNA derived from T cells, B-cell-depleted T cells, or PBMCs. Deeply sampled blood TCRbeta repertoires from subjects exposed to, actively infected with, or recovered from COVID-19 were included in the dataset. A freely available public database, intended as a resource for researchers studying the immune response to SARS-CoV-2, is where the repertoires were released. The samples were drawn from the first 160 participants of the ongoing ImmuneRACE study and from roughly 1,300 subjects provided by 6 global collaborators. A de-identified subject ID, COVID-19 status, age in years and sex were almost always included in the sample metadata. Where HLA class I and class II types were available, the types were taken from metadata supplied by the sample provider, not from assay-based typing.

The immunoSEQ Assay, a bias-controlled multiplex PCR, was used to amplify TCRbeta CDR3 regions from genomic DNA. Under the source paper's analysis protocol: The number of nucleated cells in each sample was estimated from the amplification of reference gene primers within the assay. To quantify the absolute abundance of each unique TCRbeta CDR3 rearrangement, sequence reads were collapsed and filtered. Productive Simpson clonality was computed per sample as the square root of Simpson's diversity index over productive rearrangements. The table was pulled from immuneACCESS by TCRdb, which kept in-frame rearrangements only. Such tables lose some clones; where checked, under half of the loss comes from unresolved V genes, and the rest has no known cause. V and J calls and clone size are given by that table; D and trimming were obtained from the DNA. The sample table lists 24,000 or so clones, over 75% of them with a count of one. The ten largest account for approximately 13% of the sample.

What the research found in general, with its limitations: The amount of clinical and demographic metadata varied by source and participant and was provided uncurated.

The sample consisted of peripheral blood. The chain couples TRBV5-1 to TRBJ2-7; the D gene is perhaps TRBD1, from 6 matching bases. The clonotype was recovered from a human donor in a cohort sampled during active COVID-19. The donor label of this sample is uncertain. CDR3 sequence: CASSRTAGAYEQYF. The DNA sequence reads TGCGCCAGCAGCCGGACAGCCGGTGCCTACGAGCAGTACTTC.